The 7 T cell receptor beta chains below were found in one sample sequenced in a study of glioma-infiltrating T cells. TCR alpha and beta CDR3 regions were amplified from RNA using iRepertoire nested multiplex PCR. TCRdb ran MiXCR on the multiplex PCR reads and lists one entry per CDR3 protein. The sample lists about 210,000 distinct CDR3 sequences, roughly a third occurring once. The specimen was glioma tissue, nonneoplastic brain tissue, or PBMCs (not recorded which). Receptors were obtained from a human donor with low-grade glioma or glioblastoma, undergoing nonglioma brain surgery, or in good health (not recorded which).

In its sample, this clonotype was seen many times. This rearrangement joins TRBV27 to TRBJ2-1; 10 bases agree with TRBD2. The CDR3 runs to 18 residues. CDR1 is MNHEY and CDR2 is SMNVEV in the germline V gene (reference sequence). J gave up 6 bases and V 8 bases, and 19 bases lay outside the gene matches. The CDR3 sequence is CASPWGRSSGRIPNEQFF. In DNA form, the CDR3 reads TGTGCCAGCCCCTGGGGCAGATCTAGCGGGAGAATCCCCAATGAGCAGTTCTTC.

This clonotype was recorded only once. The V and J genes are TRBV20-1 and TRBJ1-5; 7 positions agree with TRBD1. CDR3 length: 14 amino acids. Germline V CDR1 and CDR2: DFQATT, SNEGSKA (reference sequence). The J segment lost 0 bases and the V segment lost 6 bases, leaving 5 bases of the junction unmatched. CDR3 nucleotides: TGCAGTGCCCGAAGGGGGCCTAGCAATCAGCCCCAGCATTTT. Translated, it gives CSARRGPSNQPQHF.

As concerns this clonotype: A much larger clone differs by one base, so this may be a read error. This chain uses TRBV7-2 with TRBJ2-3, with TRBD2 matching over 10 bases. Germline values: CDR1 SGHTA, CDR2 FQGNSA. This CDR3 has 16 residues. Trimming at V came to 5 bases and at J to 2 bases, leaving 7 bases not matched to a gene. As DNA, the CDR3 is TGTGCCAGCAGCGCCCAAAGCGGGAGGGCCACAGATACGCAGTATTTT. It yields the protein CASSAQSGRATDTQYF.

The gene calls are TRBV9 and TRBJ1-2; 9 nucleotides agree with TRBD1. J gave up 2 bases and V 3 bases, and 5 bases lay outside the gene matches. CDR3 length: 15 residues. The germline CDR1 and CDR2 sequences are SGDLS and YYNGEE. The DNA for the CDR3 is TGTGCCAGCAGCGGGGGGGACAGGGTCAACTATGGCTACACCTTC. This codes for CASSGGDRVNYGYTF.

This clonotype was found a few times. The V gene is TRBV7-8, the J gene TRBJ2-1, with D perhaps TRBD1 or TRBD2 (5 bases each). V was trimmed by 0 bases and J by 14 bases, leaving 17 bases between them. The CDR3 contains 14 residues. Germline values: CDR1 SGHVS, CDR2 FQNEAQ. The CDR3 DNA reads TGTGCCAGCAGCTTAGCGATGGGACCACCCCTTGAGTTCTTC. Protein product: CASSLAMGPPLEFF. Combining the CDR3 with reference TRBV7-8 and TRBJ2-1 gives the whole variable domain GAGVSQSPRYKVAKRGQDVALRCDPISGHVSLFWYQQALGQGPEFLTYFQNEAQLDKSGLPSDRFFAERPEGSVSTLKIQRTQQEDSAVYLCASSLAMGPPLEFFGPGTRLTVL.

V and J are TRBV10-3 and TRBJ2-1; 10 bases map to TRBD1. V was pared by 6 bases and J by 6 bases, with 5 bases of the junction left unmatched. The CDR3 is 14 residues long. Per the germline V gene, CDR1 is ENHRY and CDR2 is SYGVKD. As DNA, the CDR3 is TGTGCCATCAGCGGGACAGGGGATACCAATGAGCAGTTCTTC. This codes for CAISGTGDTNEQFF.

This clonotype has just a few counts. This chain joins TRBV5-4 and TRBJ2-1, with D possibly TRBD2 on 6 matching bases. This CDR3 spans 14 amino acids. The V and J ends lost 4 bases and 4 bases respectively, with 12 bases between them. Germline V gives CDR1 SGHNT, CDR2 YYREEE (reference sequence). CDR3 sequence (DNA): TGTGCCAGCAGCGGGGGACTGACATACAATGAGCAGTTCTTC. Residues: CASSGGLTYNEQFF.